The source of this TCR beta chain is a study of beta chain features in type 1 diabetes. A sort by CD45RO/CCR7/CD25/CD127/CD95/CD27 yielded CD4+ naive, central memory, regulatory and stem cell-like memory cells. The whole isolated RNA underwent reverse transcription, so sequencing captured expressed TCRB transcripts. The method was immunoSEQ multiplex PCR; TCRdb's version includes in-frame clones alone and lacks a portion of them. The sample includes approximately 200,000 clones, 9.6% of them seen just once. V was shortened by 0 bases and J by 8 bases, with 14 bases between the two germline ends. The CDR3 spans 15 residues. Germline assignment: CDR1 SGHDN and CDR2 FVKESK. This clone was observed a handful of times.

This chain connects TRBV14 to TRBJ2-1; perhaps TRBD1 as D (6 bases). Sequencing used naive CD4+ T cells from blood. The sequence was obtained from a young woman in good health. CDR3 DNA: TGTGCCAGCAGCCAAGATGTGGGGGCGTTGTATGAGCAGTTCTTC. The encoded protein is CASSQDVGALYEQFF. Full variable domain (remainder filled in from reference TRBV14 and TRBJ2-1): EAGVTQFPSHSVIEKGQTVTLRCDPISGHDNLYWYRRVMGKEIKFLLHFVKESKQDESGMPNNRFLAERTGGTYSTLKVQPAELEDSGVYFCASSQDVGALYEQFFGPGTRLTVL.